Below, one TCR beta chain is given with its context. In the original analysis: Reference gene primer amplification in the assay estimated nucleated cell counts. Sequencing was performed with immunoSEQ multiplex PCR; in TCRdb, only in-frame clones are kept and a portion is missing. V and J calls and clone size come straight from that table; D and trimming were deduced from the DNA. The table has about 200,000 clones, approximately 80% seen once; the top ten hold about 6.9%. CDR1 and CDR2 (germline): SGHAT, FQNNGV. With 5 bases removed from V and 7 bases from J, the gap between germline ends came to 26 bases. There are 18 residues in the CDR3. This sample was taken from a study of blood T cell repertoires in COVID-19. The wider study: Sites across the United States, Italy and Spain contributed samples from acute and convalescent COVID-19. T cells, B-cell-depleted T cells, or PBMCs provided the cDNA or gDNA that served as material.

This receptor was obtained from a human donor with acute or convalescent COVID-19. The donor label of this sample is uncertain. The V gene is TRBV11-2, the J gene TRBJ1-4, with D possibly being TRBD1 (5 bases). The sequenced material came from peripheral blood. In nucleotides, the CDR3 is TGTGCCAGCAGCCTCCCCGGGGGGGGTGTAGGTCGGGGTGAAAAACTGTTTTTT. Encoded protein: CASSLPGGGVGRGEKLFF.